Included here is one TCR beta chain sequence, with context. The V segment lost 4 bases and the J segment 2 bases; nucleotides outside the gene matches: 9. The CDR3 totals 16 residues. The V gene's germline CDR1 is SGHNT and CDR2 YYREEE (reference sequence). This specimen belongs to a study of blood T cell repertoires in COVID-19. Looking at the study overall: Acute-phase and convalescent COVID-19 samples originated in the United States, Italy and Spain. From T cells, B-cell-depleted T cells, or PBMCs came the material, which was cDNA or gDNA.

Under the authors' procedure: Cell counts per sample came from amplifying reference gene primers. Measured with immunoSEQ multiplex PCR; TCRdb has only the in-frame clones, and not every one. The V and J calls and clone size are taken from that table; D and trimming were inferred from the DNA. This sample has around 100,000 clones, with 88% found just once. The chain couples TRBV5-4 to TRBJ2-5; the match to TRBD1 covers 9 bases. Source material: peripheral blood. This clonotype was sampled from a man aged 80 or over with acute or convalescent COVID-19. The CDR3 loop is CASSRLTGGPQETQYF. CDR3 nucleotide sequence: TGTGCCAGCAGCCGTCTGACAGGGGGGCCGCAAGAGACCCAGTACTTC.